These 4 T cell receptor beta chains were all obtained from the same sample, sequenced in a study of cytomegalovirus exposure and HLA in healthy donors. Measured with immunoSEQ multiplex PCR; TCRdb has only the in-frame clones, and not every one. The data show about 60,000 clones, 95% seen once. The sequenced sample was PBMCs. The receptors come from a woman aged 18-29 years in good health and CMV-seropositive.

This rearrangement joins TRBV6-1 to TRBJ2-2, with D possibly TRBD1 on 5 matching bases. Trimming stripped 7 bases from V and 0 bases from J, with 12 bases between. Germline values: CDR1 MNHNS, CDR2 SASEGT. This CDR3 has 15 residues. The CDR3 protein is CASIRGTANTGELFF. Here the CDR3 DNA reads TGTGCCAGCATAAGGGGTACGGCGAACACCGGGGAGCTGTTTTTT.

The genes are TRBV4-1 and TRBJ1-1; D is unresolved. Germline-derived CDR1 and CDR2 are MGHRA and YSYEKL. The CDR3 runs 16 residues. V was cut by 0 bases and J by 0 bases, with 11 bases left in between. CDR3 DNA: TGCGCCAGCAGCCAAGATCACGTACGGGTGAACACTGAAGCTTTCTTT. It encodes CASSQDHVRVNTEAFF.

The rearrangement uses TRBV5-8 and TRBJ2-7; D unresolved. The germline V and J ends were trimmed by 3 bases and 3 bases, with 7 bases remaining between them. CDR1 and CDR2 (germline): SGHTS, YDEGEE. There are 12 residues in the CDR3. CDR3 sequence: CASSSSLYEQYF. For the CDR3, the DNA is TGTGCCAGCAGCTCGAGCCTCTACGAGCAGTACTTC.

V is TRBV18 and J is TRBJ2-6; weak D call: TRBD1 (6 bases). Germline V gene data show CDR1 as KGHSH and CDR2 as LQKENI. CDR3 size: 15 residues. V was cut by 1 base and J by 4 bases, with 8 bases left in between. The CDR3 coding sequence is TGTGCCAGCTCACCACAAGGGACAGGGGCCAACGTCCTGACTTTC. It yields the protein CASSPQGTGANVLTF.